This TCR beta chain was retrieved from a study of blood T cell repertoires in COVID-19 (dated by TCRdb to the early 2020s). Concerning the study at large: Samples from collaborators originated in the United States, Italy and Spain and spanned both the acute and convalescent phases of COVID-19. The material from the prospective study consisted of cDNA or gDNA derived from T cells, B-cell-depleted T cells, or PBMCs. Deeply sampled blood TCRbeta repertoires from subjects exposed to, actively infected with, or recovered from COVID-19 were included in the dataset. A freely available public database, intended as a resource for researchers studying the immune response to SARS-CoV-2, is where the repertoires were released. The samples were drawn from two sources: the first 160 participants of the ongoing ImmuneRACE study, and 1,000 to 1,500 subjects contributed by 6 global collaborators. Sample metadata almost always included a de-identified subject ID, COVID-19 status, age in years and sex. Where HLA class I and class II types were available, the types were taken from metadata supplied by the sample provider, not from assay-based typing. Study-wide findings and limitations: How much clinical and demographic metadata was included differed by source and by participant, and the metadata was provided uncurated.

Participants in the prospective study were aged about 18 to 89 years, lived in more than 20 United States geographic areas, and enrolled through a virtual design. In the prospective study, participants were assigned to cohorts based on the clinical history participants reported in a screening survey and a study questionnaire. Each participant in the prospective study had whole blood, serum and a nasopharyngeal or oropharyngeal swab collected by mobile phlebotomists. Participants in the prospective study had the option to provide additional blood draws and questionnaires over a 2-month period. Before DNA extraction, blood samples from the prospective study were shipped at room temperature or frozen. The immunoSEQ Assay, a bias-controlled multiplex PCR, was used to amplify TCRbeta CDR3 regions from genomic DNA. Processing in the source paper ran as follows. The number of nucleated cells in each sample was estimated from the amplification of reference gene primers within the assay. Sequence reads were collapsed and filtered to measure the absolute abundance of every unique TCRbeta CDR3 rearrangement. For each sample, productive Simpson clonality was calculated by taking the square root of Simpson's diversity index across productive rearrangements. This immuneACCESS table, as held by TCRdb, lists in-frame sequences with V and J called but not all clones. Of the missing ones, under half trace to an unresolved V gene in checked studies; the others have no known cause. V and J calls and clone size follow that table, whereas D and trimming were derived from the DNA. Across this sample there are about 160,000 clones, with 65% to 85% seen only once. The ten most abundant clones make up roughly 5.7% of the sample.

This clone was counted between two and nine times. The specificity of this receptor is unknown. No base-level quality is on record; no much larger clone is a single base apart. V was cut back by 5 bases and J by 3 bases, leaving a gap of 8 bases between them. The CDR3 covers 13 residues, taking in both the cysteine and the phenylalanine. Just the 39-base CDR3 DNA is kept, in frame starting at base 1. In the germline V gene, CDR1 corresponds to SGHVS and CDR2 to FNYEAQ. Rearrangement joined TRBV7-6 to TRBJ1-3; a weak D assignment points to TRBD1 (5 bases agree). Specimen: PBMCs or T cells enriched from blood (not recorded which). This sequence originates from a woman in her forties with acute COVID-19. The DNA sequence is TGTGCCAGCAGCCCCAGGGTTGGAAACACCATATATTTT. This encodes CASSPRVGNTIYF.